Listed below are T cell receptor beta chains from one sample, sequenced in a study of shared T cell receptors in the human thymus. Generated by immunoSEQ multiplex PCR, the TCRdb table keeps only in-frame clones and is missing some. This table has hundreds of thousands of clones, 70% to 90% appearing once. The sample was also linked to a second study, of human thymus T cells.

Sequencing was done on a sample of thymocytes. These TCRs come from a boy younger than two with a congenital heart defect. CDR3s include the opening cysteine and the closing phenylalanine or tryptophan. The D gene is left open where the match is weak. Expanded clones get a size class; other rows say once, few or many, or leave the size out.

D gene: TRBD1
V gene: TRBV5-1
J gene: TRBJ2-5
clone size: -
CDR3 protein: CASNPPTGQGVETQYF
CDR3 DNA: TGCGCCAGCAACCCTCCGACCGGACAGGGCGTTGAGACCCAGTACTTC

D gene: -
V gene: TRBV9
J gene: TRBJ2-3
clone size: -
CDR3 protein: CASSERSTDTQYF
CDR3 DNA: TGTGCCAGCAGCGAGAGGAGCACAGATACGCAGTATTTT

D gene: -
V gene: TRBV5-6
J gene: TRBJ2-1
clone size: -
CDR3 protein: CASSLSGLSFPYNEQFF
CDR3 DNA: TGTGCCAGCAGCTTGTCAGGGCTGAGTTTTCCCTACAATGAGCAGTTCTTC

D gene: -
V gene: TRBV9
J gene: TRBJ2-2
clone size: -
CDR3 protein: CASSVVLPNTGELFF
CDR3 DNA: TGTGCCAGCAGCGTAGTACTCCCCAACACCGGGGAGCTGTTTTTT

D gene: -
V gene: TRBV7-9
J gene: TRBJ1-1
clone size: few
CDR3 protein: CASSFPLHEAEAFF
CDR3 DNA: TGTGCCAGCAGCTTTCCTTTACATGAGGCTGAAGCTTTCTTT

D gene: -
V gene: TRBV27
J gene: TRBJ2-7
clone size: -
CDR3 protein: CASSLNARGSPGEQYF
CDR3 DNA: TGTGCCAGCAGTTTAAATGCGAGGGGGTCCCCGGGCGAGCAGTACTTC

D gene: TRBD2
V gene: TRBV5-4
J gene: TRBJ2-7
clone size: -
CDR3 protein: CASSLGREGPYEQYF
CDR3 DNA: TGTGCCAGCAGCTTGGGCCGGGAGGGGCCGTACGAGCAGTACTTC

D gene: -
V gene: TRBV28
J gene: TRBJ1-5
clone size: -
CDR3 protein: CASTLHDNSNQPQHF
CDR3 DNA: TGTGCCAGCACCCTACATGACAATAGCAATCAGCCCCAGCATTTT

D gene: -
V gene: TRBV5-8
J gene: TRBJ2-7
clone size: few
CDR3 protein: CASFRGGVSSYEQYF
CDR3 DNA: TGTGCCAGCTTTAGGGGGGGCGTTAGCTCCTACGAGCAGTACTTC

D gene: TRBD2
V gene: TRBV7-2
J gene: TRBJ2-3
clone size: -
CDR3 protein: CASSLVAGTRSSDTQYF
CDR3 DNA: TGTGCCAGCAGCTTAGTAGCGGGGACCAGAAGCTCAGATACGCAGTATTTT

D gene: TRBD2
V gene: TRBV4-3
J gene: TRBJ2-7
clone size: -
CDR3 protein: CASSQDRRGGAYEQYF
CDR3 DNA: TGCGCCAGCAGCCAAGATCGGCGCGGGGGGGCCTACGAGCAGTACTTC

D gene: -
V gene: TRBV28
J gene: TRBJ1-3
clone size: -
CDR3 protein: CASYRAPGNTIYF
CDR3 DNA: TGTGCCAGTTACAGGGCCCCTGGAAACACCATATATTTT

D gene: -
V gene: TRBV10-3
J gene: TRBJ2-3
clone size: once
CDR3 protein: CAISEFLVSTDTQYF
CDR3 DNA: TGTGCCATCAGTGAGTTCCTAGTTAGCACAGATACGCAGTATTTT

D gene: -
V gene: TRBV4-1
J gene: TRBJ1-1
clone size: -
CDR3 protein: CASSQEMTGSGAFF
CDR3 DNA: TGCGCCAGCAGCCAAGAAATGACAGGCTCGGGAGCTTTCTTT

D gene: -
V gene: TRBV6-5
J gene: TRBJ2-7
clone size: -
CDR3 protein: CASSYSETGEQYF
CDR3 DNA: TGTGCCAGCAGTTACTCGGAGACTGGAGAGCAGTACTTC

D gene: TRBD1
V gene: TRBV18
J gene: TRBJ1-1
clone size: -
CDR3 protein: CASSRLLDRGITEAFF
CDR3 DNA: TGTGCCAGCTCACGACTCCTTGACAGGGGGATCACTGAAGCTTTCTTT

D gene: -
V gene: TRBV4-2
J gene: TRBJ2-3
clone size: -
CDR3 protein: CASSQVCRRGSSTDTQYF
CDR3 DNA: TGTGCCAGCAGCCAAGTCTGTCGTCGGGGGTCTAGCACAGATACGCAGTATTTT

D gene: -
V gene: TRBV28
J gene: TRBJ2-7
clone size: few
CDR3 protein: CATRGRGHEQYF
CDR3 DNA: TGTGCCACAAGGGGGCGGGGCCACGAGCAGTACTTC

D gene: -
V gene: TRBV15
J gene: TRBJ2-1
clone size: few
CDR3 protein: CATSRDPRLDRGQLCEQFF
CDR3 DNA: TGTGCCACCAGCAGAGATCCCCGCCTAGATCGGGGTCAATTGTGTGAGCAGTTCTTC

D gene: -
V gene: TRBV28
J gene: TRBJ2-3
clone size: -
CDR3 protein: CASSHRDSTDTQYF
CDR3 DNA: TGTGCCAGCAGCCACAGGGACAGCACAGATACGCAGTATTTT

D gene: -
V gene: TRBV6-5
J gene: TRBJ1-6
clone size: -
CDR3 protein: CASSYSRTDYSPLHF
CDR3 DNA: TGTGCCAGCAGTTACTCGAGGACAGATTATTCACCCCTCCACTTT

D gene: -
V gene: TRBV27
J gene: TRBJ2-3
clone size: -
CDR3 protein: CASSLSSRQWKPLLTDTQYF
CDR3 DNA: TGTGCCAGCAGTTTATCAAGTAGACAGTGGAAGCCACTCCTTACCGATACGCAGTATTTT

D gene: TRBD2
V gene: TRBV9
J gene: TRBJ2-2
clone size: -
CDR3 protein: CASSVGESGRRTGELFF
CDR3 DNA: TGTGCCAGCAGCGTAGGGGAGAGCGGGAGAAGGACCGGGGAGCTGTTTTTT

D gene: -
V gene: TRBV6-6
J gene: TRBJ2-7
clone size: -
CDR3 protein: CASRDFLDEQYF
CDR3 DNA: TGTGCCAGCAGGGACTTTCTCGACGAGCAGTACTTC

D gene: -
V gene: TRBV5-4
J gene: TRBJ2-5
clone size: -
CDR3 protein: CASSSRRETQYF
CDR3 DNA: TGTGCCAGCAGCTCCAGGAGGGAGACCCAGTACTTC

D gene: TRBD1
V gene: TRBV2
J gene: TRBJ1-6
clone size: -
CDR3 protein: CASSDDRERSVTLHF
CDR3 DNA: TGTGCCAGCAGTGATGACAGGGAGAGGTCCGTCACCCTCCACTTT

D gene: -
V gene: TRBV19
J gene: TRBJ1-2
clone size: -
CDR3 protein: CASTRGCWGYTF
CDR3 DNA: TGTGCCAGTACCAGGGGTTGTTGGGGCTACACCTTC

D gene: -
V gene: TRBV11-3
J gene: TRBJ2-7
clone size: -
CDR3 protein: CASSLIGRWGAYEQYF
CDR3 DNA: TGTGCCAGCAGCTTAATTGGGCGTTGGGGGGCCTACGAGCAGTACTTC